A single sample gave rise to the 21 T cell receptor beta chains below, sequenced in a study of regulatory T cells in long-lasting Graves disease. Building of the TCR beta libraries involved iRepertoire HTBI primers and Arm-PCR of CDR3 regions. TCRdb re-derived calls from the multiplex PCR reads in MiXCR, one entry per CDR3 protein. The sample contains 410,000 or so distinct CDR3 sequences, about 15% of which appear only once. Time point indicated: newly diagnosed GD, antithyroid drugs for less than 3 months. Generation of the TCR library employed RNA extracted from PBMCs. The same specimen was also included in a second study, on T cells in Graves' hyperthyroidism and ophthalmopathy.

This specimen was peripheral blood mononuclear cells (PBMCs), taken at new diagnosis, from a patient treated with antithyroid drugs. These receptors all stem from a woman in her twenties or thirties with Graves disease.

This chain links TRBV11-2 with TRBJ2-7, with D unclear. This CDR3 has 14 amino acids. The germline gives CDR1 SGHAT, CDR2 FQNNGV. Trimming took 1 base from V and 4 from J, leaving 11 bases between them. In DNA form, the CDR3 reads TGTGCCAGCAGCTTAGGGAACCTACCATACGAGCAGTACTTC. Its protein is CASSLGNLPYEQYF.

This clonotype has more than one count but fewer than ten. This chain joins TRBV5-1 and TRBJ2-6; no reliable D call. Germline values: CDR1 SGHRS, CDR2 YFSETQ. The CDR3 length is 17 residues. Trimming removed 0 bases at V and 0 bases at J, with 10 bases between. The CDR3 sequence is CASSLALGASGANVLTF. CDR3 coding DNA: TGCGCCAGCAGCTTGGCCTTGGGCGCCTCTGGGGCCAACGTCCTGACTTTC.

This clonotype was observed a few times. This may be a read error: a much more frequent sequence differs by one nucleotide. The CDR3 sequence: CASGWGDGLYNEQFF. The CDR3 DNA reads TGTGCCAGCGGCTGGGGAGATGGACTGTACAATGAGCAGTTCTTC. The rearrangement joins TRBV2 to TRBJ2-1; TRBD2 might be the D (5 bases). This CDR3 comprises 15 residues. Germline V gene lookup returns CDR1 SNHLY and CDR2 FYNNEI. Trimming left V 8 bases short and J 4 bases short, with 18 bases between. The full variable domain, with the rest looked up from reference TRBV2 and TRBJ2-1, is EPEVTQTPSHQVTQMGQEVILRCVPISNHLYFYWYRQILGQKVEFLVSFYNNEISEKSEIFDDQFSVERPDGSNFTLKIRSTKLEDSAMYFCASGWGDGLYNEQFFGPGTRLTVL.

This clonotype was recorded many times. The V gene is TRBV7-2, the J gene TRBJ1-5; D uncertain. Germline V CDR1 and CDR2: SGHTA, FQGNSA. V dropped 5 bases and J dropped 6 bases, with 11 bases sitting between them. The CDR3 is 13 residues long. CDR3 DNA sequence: TGTGCCAGCAGCGGAGATAGGGTTCAGCCCCAGCATTTT. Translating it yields CASSGDRVQPQHF.

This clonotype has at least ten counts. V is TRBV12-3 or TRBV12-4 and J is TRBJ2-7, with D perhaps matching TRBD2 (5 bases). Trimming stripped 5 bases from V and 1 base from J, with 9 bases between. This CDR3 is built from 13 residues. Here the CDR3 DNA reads TGTGCCAGCAGTCATAGGGAGTCCTACGAGCAGTACTTC. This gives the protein CASSHRESYEQYF.

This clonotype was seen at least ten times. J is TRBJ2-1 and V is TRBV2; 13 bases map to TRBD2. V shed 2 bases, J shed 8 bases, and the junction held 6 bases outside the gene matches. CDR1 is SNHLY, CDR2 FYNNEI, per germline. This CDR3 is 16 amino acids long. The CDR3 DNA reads TGTGCCAGCAGTGAATTAGAACTAGCGGGAGGGCATGAGCAGTTCTTC. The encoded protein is CASSELELAGGHEQFF. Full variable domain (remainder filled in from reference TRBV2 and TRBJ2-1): EPEVTQTPSHQVTQMGQEVILRCVPISNHLYFYWYRQILGQKVEFLVSFYNNEISEKSEIFDDQFSVERPDGSNFTLKIRSTKLEDSAMYFCASSELELAGGHEQFFGPGTRLTVL.

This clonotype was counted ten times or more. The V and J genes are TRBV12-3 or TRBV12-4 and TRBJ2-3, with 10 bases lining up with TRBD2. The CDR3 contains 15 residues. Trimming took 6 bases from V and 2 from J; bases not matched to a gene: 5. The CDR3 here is CASSLSGRVTDTQYF. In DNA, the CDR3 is TGTGCCAGCAGCTTGAGCGGGAGGGTCACAGATACGCAGTATTTT.

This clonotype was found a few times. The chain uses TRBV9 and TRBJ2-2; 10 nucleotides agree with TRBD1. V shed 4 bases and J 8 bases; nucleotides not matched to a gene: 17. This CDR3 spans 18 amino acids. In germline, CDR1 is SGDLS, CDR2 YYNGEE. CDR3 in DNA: TGTGCCAGCAGCCCCCGGGGGACCTGGACAGGGGGAGCAGGGGAGCTGTTTTTT. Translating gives CASSPRGTWTGGAGELFF.

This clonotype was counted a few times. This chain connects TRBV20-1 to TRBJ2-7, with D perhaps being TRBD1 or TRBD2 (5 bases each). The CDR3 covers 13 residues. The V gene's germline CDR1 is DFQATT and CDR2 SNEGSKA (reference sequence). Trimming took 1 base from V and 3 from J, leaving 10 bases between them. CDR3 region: CSARARDVYEQYF. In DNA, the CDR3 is TGCAGTGCTAGAGCACGGGACGTCTACGAGCAGTACTTC.

The CDR3 DNA sequence: TGTGCCAGCAGCTCCCGGGACAGGGCTACTAATCAGCCCCAGCATTTT. Protein sequence: CASSSRDRATNQPQHF. The chain joins TRBV5-5 to TRBJ1-5; 9 bases are a match to TRBD1. J gave up 4 bases and V 3 bases, and 8 bases lay outside the gene matches. The CDR3 has 16 residues. The germline V gene has CDR1 SGHKS and CDR2 YYEKEE (reference sequence).

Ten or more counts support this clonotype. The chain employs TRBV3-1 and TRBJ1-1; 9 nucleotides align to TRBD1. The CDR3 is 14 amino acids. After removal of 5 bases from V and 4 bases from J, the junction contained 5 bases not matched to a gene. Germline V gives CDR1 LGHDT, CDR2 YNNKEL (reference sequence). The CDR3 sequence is CASSSGTGTTEAFF. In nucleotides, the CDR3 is TGTGCCAGCAGCTCCGGGACAGGGACCACTGAAGCTTTCTTT.

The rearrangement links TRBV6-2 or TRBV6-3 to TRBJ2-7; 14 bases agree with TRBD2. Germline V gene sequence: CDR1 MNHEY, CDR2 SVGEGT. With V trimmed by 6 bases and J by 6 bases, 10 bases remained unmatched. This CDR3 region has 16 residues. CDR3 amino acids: CASSGKGLAGEGEQYF. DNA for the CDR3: TGTGCCAGCAGCGGGAAGGGACTAGCGGGAGAAGGCGAGCAGTACTTC.

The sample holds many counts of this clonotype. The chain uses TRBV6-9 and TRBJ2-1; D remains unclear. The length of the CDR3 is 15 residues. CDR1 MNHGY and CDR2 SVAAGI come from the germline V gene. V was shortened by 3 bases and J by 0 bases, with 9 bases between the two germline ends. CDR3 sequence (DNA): TGTGCCAGCAGTTACAGGACGGGCTCCTACAATGAGCAGTTCTTC. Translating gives CASSYRTGSYNEQFF.

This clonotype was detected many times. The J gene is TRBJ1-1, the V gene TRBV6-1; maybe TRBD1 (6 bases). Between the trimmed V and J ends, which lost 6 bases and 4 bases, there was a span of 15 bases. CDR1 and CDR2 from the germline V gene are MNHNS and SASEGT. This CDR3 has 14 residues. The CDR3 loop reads CASREGGMITEAFF. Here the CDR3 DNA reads TGTGCCAGCAGGGAGGGGGGGATGATCACTGAAGCTTTCTTT.

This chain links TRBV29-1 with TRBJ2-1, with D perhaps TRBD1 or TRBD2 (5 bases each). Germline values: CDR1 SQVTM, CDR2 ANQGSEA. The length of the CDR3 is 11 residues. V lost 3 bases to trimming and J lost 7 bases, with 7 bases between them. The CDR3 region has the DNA TGCAGCGTTGACGAGGGGAATGAGCAGTTCTTC. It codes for CSVDEGNEQFF.

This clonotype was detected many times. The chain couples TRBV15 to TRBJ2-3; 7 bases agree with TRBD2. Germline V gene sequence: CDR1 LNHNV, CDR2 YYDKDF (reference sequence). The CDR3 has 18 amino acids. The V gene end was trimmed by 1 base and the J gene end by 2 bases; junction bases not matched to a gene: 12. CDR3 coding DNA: TGTGCCACCAGCAGAGGAGTAAAGACGGGAGGAGTCACAGATACGCAGTATTTT. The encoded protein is CATSRGVKTGGVTDTQYF.

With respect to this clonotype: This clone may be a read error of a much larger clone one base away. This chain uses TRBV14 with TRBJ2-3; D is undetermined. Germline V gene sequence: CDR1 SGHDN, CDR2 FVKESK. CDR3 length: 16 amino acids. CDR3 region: CVSSQVASSVTDTQYF. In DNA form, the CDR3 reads TGTGTCAGCAGCCAAGTAGCCAGCTCGGTGACAGATACGCAGTATTTT.

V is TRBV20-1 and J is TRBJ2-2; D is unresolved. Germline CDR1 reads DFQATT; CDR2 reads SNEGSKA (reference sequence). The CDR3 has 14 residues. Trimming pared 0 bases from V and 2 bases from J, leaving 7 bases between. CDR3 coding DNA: TGCAGTGCTAGAGATCTACTCAACACCGGGGAGCTGTTTTTT. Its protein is CSARDLLNTGELFF.

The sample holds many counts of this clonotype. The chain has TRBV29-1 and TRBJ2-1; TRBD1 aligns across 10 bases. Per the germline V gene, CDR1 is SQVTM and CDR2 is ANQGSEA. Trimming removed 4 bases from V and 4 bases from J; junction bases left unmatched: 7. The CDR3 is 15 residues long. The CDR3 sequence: CSVADRTGGYNEQFF. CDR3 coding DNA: TGCAGCGTTGCCGACCGGACAGGGGGGTACAATGAGCAGTTCTTC.

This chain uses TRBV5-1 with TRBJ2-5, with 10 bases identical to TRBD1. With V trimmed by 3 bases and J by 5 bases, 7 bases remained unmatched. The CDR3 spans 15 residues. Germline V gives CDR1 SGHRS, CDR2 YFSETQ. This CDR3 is CASSSGTGVLETQYF. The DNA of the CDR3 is TGCGCCAGCAGCTCCGGGACAGGGGTCTTGGAGACCCAGTACTTC.

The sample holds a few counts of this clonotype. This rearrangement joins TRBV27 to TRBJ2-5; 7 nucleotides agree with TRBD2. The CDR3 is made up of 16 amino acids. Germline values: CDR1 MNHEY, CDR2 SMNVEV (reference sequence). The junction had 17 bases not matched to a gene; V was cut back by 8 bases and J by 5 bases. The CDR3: CASSRGGGGLLETQYF. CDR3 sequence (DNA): TGTGCCAGCTCCCGGGGCGGCGGGGGTTTATTGGAGACCCAGTACTTC.